This T cell receptor beta chain was sequenced for a study of radiotherapy plus CTLA-4 blockade in lung cancer. Looking at the study overall: Objective responses arose in 15% to 20% of patients, and 25% to 35% experienced disease control.

This clone was picked up a small number of times. The antigen is undetermined. Trimming shortened V by 2 bases and J by 2 bases, and 9 bases separated the two germline ends. Germline V gene lookup returns CDR1 MDHEN and CDR2 SYDVKM. This CDR3 region has 15 residues. Libraries were prepared by immunoSEQ multiplex PCR; TCRdb keeps only in-frame clonotypes and omits some of them. The sample gives about 73,000 clones, more than 75% of which show up once; 40% is in the top ten. Study-wide findings and caveats: Per reports, early blood T cell clone dynamics, plus interferon-beta, forecast response most strongly.

The sample consisted of peripheral blood, taken from a patient treated with radiotherapy plus ipilimumab. The chain recombines TRBV28 with TRBJ2-2; D gene uncertain. The TCR comes from a human donor with non-small cell lung cancer that progressed on radiotherapy plus ipilimumab. The chain's CDR3 is CASSLRKDNTGELFF. CDR3 DNA sequence: TGTGCCAGCAGTTTAAGAAAGGATAACACCGGGGAGCTGTTTTTT.